The 22 T cell receptor beta chains listed next were all sequenced from one sample in a study of immune heterogeneity within non-small cell lung tumors. Amplification of the TCR beta CDR3 was achieved through multiplex PCR with 32 V and 13 J primers. TCRdb re-called the multiplex PCR reads through MiXCR, storing one row per CDR3 protein. Of about 4,700 distinct CDR3 sequences listed, 20% to 25% are singletons. Each sample used approximately 0.55 ug of genomic DNA from bulk tumor tissue. Surgical sampling yielded several biopsies per primary tumor (spaced far apart). Samples came from untreated patients having curative surgery for newly diagnosed non-small cell lung cancer. Sequenced material: lung tumor tissue. These receptors came from a man aged 55-75 years with non-small cell lung cancer.

This clonotype was seen a handful of times. The genes are TRBV7-3 and TRBJ1-1; D perhaps matches TRBD1 (6 bases). V was trimmed by 5 bases and J by 8 bases, leaving 15 bases between them. CDR1 and CDR2 from the germline V gene are SGHTA and FQGTGA. The CDR3 extends over 13 amino acids. The CDR3: CASSKGGGGEAFF. The DNA for the CDR3 is TGTGCCAGCAGCAAAGGGGGGGGGGGCGAAGCTTTCTTT.

Worth noting for this clonotype: In this CDR3 the conserved last residue, phenylalanine or tryptophan, is missing, so a read error is likely. The chain recombines TRBV20-1 with TRBJ2-5; 8 bases align to TRBD2. V lost 1 base to trimming and J lost 2 bases; unmatched junction nucleotides: 6. CDR3 length: 15 amino acids. The germline CDR1 and CDR2 sequences are DFQATT and SNEGSKA (reference sequence). The CDR3 is CSARAGAGVQETQYL. CDR3 coding DNA: TGCAGTGCTAGAGCAGGAGCGGGAGTACAAGAGACCCAGTACTTG.

The chain links TRBV7-3 to TRBJ2-3; 10 bases align to TRBD2. Germline-derived CDR1 and CDR2 are SGHTA and FQGTGA. The CDR3 consists of 15 residues. Trimming cost V 6 bases and J 0 bases; bases outside gene matches: 3. The CDR3 loop is CASRPTSGSTDTQYF. CDR3 nucleotide sequence: TGTGCCAGCAGGCCGACTAGCGGGAGCACAGATACGCAGTATTTT.

About this clonotype itself: The junction does not match germline at one end; this may be a read error. V is TRBV6-6 and J is TRBJ1-2; a weak D match, TRBD1 (6 bases). The germline V gene encodes CDR1 MNHNY and CDR2 SVGAGI (reference sequence). There are 18 residues in the CDR3. The CDR3 DNA reads TGTGCCAGCAGTTACGGAAGAGGGTGGGGACAAAAAAACTGTGGCTACACCTTC. It encodes CASSYGRGWGQKNCGYTF.

This clonotype is medium-sized in the sample. The J gene is TRBJ1-3, the V gene TRBV6-1; 8 nucleotides match TRBD1. The J segment lost 4 bases and the V segment lost 11 bases, leaving 13 bases of the junction unmatched. Germline assignment: CDR1 MNHNS and CDR2 SASEGT. The CDR3 covers 15 residues. CDR3 coding DNA: TGTGCCGTACCCCAGACAGGGGCGGGGGGAAACACCATATATTTT. This encodes CAVPQTGAGGNTIYF.

In its sample, this clonotype is medium-sized. The V and J genes are TRBV6-2 or TRBV6-3 and TRBJ1-2; 8 nucleotides match TRBD1. V lost 5 bases and J lost 4; bases outside the gene matches: 3. The CDR3 is 13 amino acids. CDR1 and CDR2 (germline): MNHEY, SVGEGT. The CDR3 DNA follows: TGTGCCAGCAGTCAGACAGGGGCCTATGGCTACACCTTC. Protein: CASSQTGAYGYTF.

The CDR3 DNA is TGTGCCAGCACCGAGTTTGCGGGGGCTAAGTCCTACAATGAGCAGTTCTTC. Translated, it gives CASTEFAGAKSYNEQFF. The J gene is TRBJ2-1, the V gene TRBV27; tentative D call: TRBD2 (7 bases). The CDR3 extends over 17 amino acids. CDR1 is MNHEY and CDR2 is SMNVEV in the germline V gene (reference sequence). V gave up 7 bases and J gave up 1 base, with 20 bases separating them.

This clonotype has a handful of counts. The chain couples TRBV20-1 to TRBJ2-7, with D perhaps TRBD1 or TRBD2 (5 bases each). The CDR3 length is 12 residues. The V end was cut by 6 bases, the J end by 2 bases, with 11 bases between. CDR1 and CDR2 (germline): DFQATT, SNEGSKA (reference sequence). This CDR3 is CSASGPTYEQYF. CDR3 sequence (DNA): TGCAGTGCGTCGGGGCCGACCTACGAGCAGTACTTC.

This clonotype was counted a few times. The CDR3 DNA reads TGTGCCAGCAGCTCCGCGGGGGATGGTGAAGCTTTCTTT. This sequence encodes CASSSAGDGEAFF. The chain links TRBV9 to TRBJ1-1; tentative D call: TRBD1 (5 bases). The V end lost 4 bases, the J end lost 7 bases, and 14 bases lay between the germline ends. Germline V lookup: CDR1 SGDLS, CDR2 YYNGEE. CDR3 size: 13 residues.

This clonotype is medium-sized (0.01 to 0.1%) within its sample. This chain joins TRBV6-5 and TRBJ1-1; D perhaps matches TRBD1 (6 bases). This CDR3 has 16 residues. V was clipped by 0 bases and J by 0 bases, with 11 bases between them. Per the germline V gene, CDR1 is MNHEY and CDR2 is SVGAGI. The CDR3 protein is CASSYSWGDMNTEAFF. Here the CDR3 DNA reads TGTGCCAGCAGTTACTCTTGGGGGGACATGAACACTGAAGCTTTCTTT.

There are a few counts of this clonotype. V usage is TRBV20-1 and J usage is TRBJ2-3; weak D call: TRBD2 (5 bases). Germline CDR1 reads DFQATT; CDR2 reads SNEGSKA (reference sequence). V was clipped by 5 bases and J by 2 bases, with 20 bases between them. The CDR3 has 16 residues. CDR3 nucleotide sequence: TGCAGTGCTGCGGCTGAGACTAAGCGGTACACAGATACGCAGTATTTT. It translates to CSAAAETKRYTDTQYF.

This clonotype was counted a single time. The CDR3 sequence is CASSEGGAGVDTIYF. Here the CDR3 DNA reads TGTGCCAGCAGTGAAGGGGGGGCAGGGGTAGACACCATATATTTT. The chain carries TRBV6-1 and TRBJ1-3; tentative D call: TRBD1 (6 bases). CDR1 is MNHNS and CDR2 is SASEGT in the germline V gene. Trimming left V 1 base short and J 8 bases short, with 15 bases between. The CDR3 covers 15 residues.

A few counts support this clonotype. The gene calls are TRBV20-1 and TRBJ2-3; D is possibly TRBD1 (5 bases). The ends were cut back, 6 bases at V and 8 bases at J, with 18 bases in the middle. The CDR3 consists of 13 residues. Per germline, CDR1 DFQATT and CDR2 SNEGSKA (reference sequence). CDR3 protein: CSANPSVQGTQYF. The CDR3 DNA follows: TGCAGTGCCAACCCTTCTGTTCAGGGTACGCAGTATTTT.

This clonotype turned up a few times. Germline and junction disagree at one end, which may indicate a read error. The chain couples TRBV6-1 to TRBJ1-4; perhaps TRBD1 as D (5 bases). Germline CDR1 reads MNHNS; CDR2 reads SASEGT. The CDR3 spans 14 residues. The CDR3 nucleotides read TGTGCCAGCAGCGAGACAGACCTTAATGAAAGACTGTTTTTT. Translation: CASSETDLNERLFF.

There are a few counts of this clonotype. The genes are TRBV12-3 or TRBV12-4 and TRBJ2-7, with D perhaps TRBD2 (6 bases). Trimming shortened V by 6 bases and J by 9 bases, and 21 bases separated the two germline ends. This CDR3 spans 14 amino acids. This CDR3 is CASSRLGGASGQYF. CDR3 coding DNA: TGTGCCAGCAGCCGTTTGGGCGGGGCCTCGGGGCAGTACTTC.

This clonotype was seen just once. The rearrangement joins TRBV6-1 to TRBJ2-1; the match to TRBD2 covers 11 bases. The CDR3 contains 14 residues. Germline trimming cut 8 bases from V and 4 bases from J; bases unmatched to any gene: 4. Germline V gene lookup returns CDR1 MNHNS and CDR2 SASEGT. The CDR3 loop is CASARTSGYNEQFF. The DNA for the CDR3 is TGTGCCAGCGCACGGACTAGCGGGTACAATGAGCAGTTCTTC.

This chain links TRBV28 with TRBJ2-1; tentative D call: TRBD2 (6 bases). This CDR3 spans 14 amino acids. The ends were cut back, 8 bases at V and 1 base at J, with 12 bases in the middle. Germline V gene data show CDR1 as MDHEN and CDR2 as SYDVKM. The DNA of the CDR3 is TGTGCCAGCGAATCGGGAGTTTCCTACAATGAGCAGTTCTTC. Translating gives CASESGVSYNEQFF.

By sample share, this clonotype is medium-sized. V is TRBV2 and J is TRBJ2-7, with D perhaps being TRBD1 or TRBD2 (6 bases each). CDR3 length: 14 amino acids. The ends were cut back, 10 bases at V and 4 bases at J, with 20 bases in the middle. CDR1 is SNHLY, CDR2 FYNNEI, per germline. In nucleotides, the CDR3 is TGTGCCACCACAGAGGGGCAGGGGAGGTACGAGCAGTACTTC. This translates into CATTEGQGRYEQYF.

This rearrangement joins TRBV6-1 to TRBJ1-5; TRBD1 matches 7 bases. From germline, CDR1 is MNHNS and CDR2 SASEGT. The CDR3 consists of 14 residues. V trimming: 4 bases; J trimming: 7 bases; junction bases outside the gene matches: 7. The CDR3 is CASSVQGLSQPQHF. CDR3 in DNA: TGTGCCAGCAGTGTACAGGGGTTAAGCCAGCCCCAGCATTTT.

By share of the sample, this clonotype is medium-sized (0.01 to 0.1%). The rearrangement uses TRBV2 and TRBJ1-4, with 9 bases aligning to TRBD1. CDR1 is SNHLY and CDR2 is FYNNEI in the germline V gene. The V and J ends lost 7 bases and 8 bases, in that order; junction bases with no gene match: 20. This CDR3 is 18 amino acids long. CDR3 region: CASKPAVAQQGASEKLFF. The DNA of the CDR3 is TGTGCCAGCAAACCCGCCGTTGCTCAACAGGGGGCGAGCGAAAAACTGTTTTTT.

The chain combines TRBV19 with TRBJ2-2, with 9 bases that match TRBD1. Germline CDR1 LNHDA, CDR2 SQIVND (reference sequence). CDR3 length: 16 residues. V lost 4 bases and J lost 7; bases outside the gene matches: 10. The CDR3 sequence: CASSRGQGQGIGELFF. The CDR3 coding sequence is TGTGCCAGTAGTAGGGGACAGGGTCAAGGCATCGGGGAGCTGTTTTTT.

This clonotype is judged large (0.1 to 1%). The chain employs TRBV12-3 or TRBV12-4 and TRBJ1-1; TRBD1 might be the D (5 bases). The V end was cut by 5 bases, the J end by 11 bases, with 12 bases between. The CDR3 contains 11 residues. CDR3 amino acids: CASSTGTSAFF. For the CDR3, the DNA is TGTGCCAGCAGTACGGGGACCAGCGCTTTCTTT.